The next 3 T cell receptor beta chains were all read from a single sample in a study of CXCR3-negative and CXCR3-positive naive CD8 T cells. Study-wide findings and caveats: Relative to CXCR3-negative naive cells, CXCR3-positive naive cells had more hydrophobic TRB CDR3s.

Antigen specificity for these receptors is unknown. Via 5' RACE with UMI labels, TRB cDNA libraries were prepared. Reanalyzing the 5' RACE reads, TCRdb keeps one entry per CDR3 protein, without DNA. Recorded here are 130,000 to 150,000 distinct CDR3 sequences; the top ten clones represent approximately 0.28%. Sequenced input: naive CXCR3+ CD8+ T cells from blood. Stated subset: CD45RO-CCR7+CD27+CD95- naive CD8+ T cells expressing CXCR3 (TNR3+). Every receptor here comes from a human donor in good health. Some clones in this sample may be carry-over from other donors' samples.

The V and J genes are TRBV23-1 and TRBJ2-7; checking the TCRdb D call of TRBD1 is not possible without DNA. TRBV23-1 is an open reading frame, and its role is uncertain. This CDR3 has 18 amino acids. Here the CDR3 reads CASSLLVTPGQIDYEQYF.

The chain uses TRBV2 and TRBJ2-1; TCRdb calls TRBD1, which cannot be checked without DNA. Germline values: CDR1 SNHLY, CDR2 FYNNEI. The CDR3 has 14 amino acids. This chain's CDR3 is CASSSGQGINEQFF.

The chain uses TRBV10-3 and TRBJ2-3; TCRdb names TRBD1, which stays unverified in the absence of DNA. In germline, CDR1 is ENHRY, CDR2 SYGVKD. The length of the CDR3 is 14 residues. This chain's CDR3 is CAISDPGTTDTQYF.